The 30 T cell receptor beta chains below were found in one sample sequenced in a study of T cell responses to AZD1222 COVID-19 vaccine. Repertoires were generated with immunoSEQ multiplex PCR, while TCRdb's copy carries only in-frame clones and drops some. The sample records roughly 53,000 clones, about 88% being singletons. Material: peripheral blood, obtained on day 0 of AZD1222 vaccination. Receptors originate from an adult in good health.

The chain employs TRBV24-1 and TRBJ2-3; 12 bases map to TRBD2. Germline V gene lookup returns CDR1 KGHDR and CDR2 SFDVKD. Trimming took 5 bases from V and 4 from J; bases not matched to a gene: 6. This CDR3 is built from 16 residues. Written as DNA, the CDR3 is TGTGCCACCAGTGGCCTAGGACTAGCGGGACCAGATACGCAGTATTTT. Its protein product is CATSGLGLAGPDTQYF.

V and J are TRBV4-2 and TRBJ1-5, with TRBD1 matching 7 bases. The J segment lost 5 bases and the V segment lost 1 base, leaving 2 bases of the junction unmatched. CDR1 and CDR2 (germline): LGHNA, YNFKEQ. The CDR3 sequence is 14 residues long. The CDR3 region is CASSQGQGYQPQHF. Here the CDR3 DNA reads TGTGCCAGCAGCCAAGGACAGGGTTATCAGCCCCAGCATTTT.

The rearrangement joins TRBV4-3 to TRBJ2-1; 8 nucleotides agree with TRBD2. Germline assignment: CDR1 LGHNA and CDR2 YSLEER. The CDR3 sequence is 15 residues long. The V segment lost 0 bases and the J segment 9 bases; nucleotides outside the gene matches: 7. In DNA, the CDR3 is TGCGCCAGCAGCCAAGATAGGGCGGGAGGAGGTGAGCAGTTCTTC. It codes for CASSQDRAGGGEQFF.

The rearrangement joins TRBV3-1 (or the pseudogene TRBV3-2) to TRBJ1-6; no clear D gene. The CDR3 has 14 amino acids. The ends were cut back, 0 bases at V and 7 bases at J, with 7 bases in the middle. From germline, CDR1 is LGHDT and CDR2 YNNKEL (reference sequence). This CDR3 is CASSQDHINSPLHF. The CDR3, as DNA: TGTGCCAGCAGCCAAGATCATATAAATTCACCCCTCCACTTT.

The gene calls are TRBV19 and TRBJ1-1; TRBD1 agrees at 7 bases. The CDR3 is 12 amino acids. Germline V gene lookup returns CDR1 LNHDA and CDR2 SQIVND (reference sequence). The J segment lost 1 base and the V segment lost 9 bases, leaving 2 bases of the junction unmatched. CDR3 sequence: CASQGGNTEAFF. CDR3 DNA sequence: TGTGCCAGCCAGGGGGGGAACACTGAAGCTTTCTTT.

The V gene is TRBV4-3, the J gene TRBJ1-1; D not certain. Trimming stripped 1 base from V and 4 bases from J, with 10 bases between. The CDR3 has 14 amino acids. The germline V gene encodes CDR1 LGHNA and CDR2 YSLEER. The CDR3 DNA sequence: TGCGCCAGCAGCCAAGTCGGTGTAGGCACTGAAGCTTTCTTT. It codes for CASSQVGVGTEAFF.

The chain carries TRBV15 and TRBJ1-2, with D possibly TRBD1 on 6 matching bases. Germline CDR1 is LNHNV and CDR2 is YYDKDF (reference sequence). CDR3 length equals 17 residues. V was pared by 2 bases and J by 0 bases, with 16 bases between. CDR3 sequence (DNA): TGTGCCACCAGCAGAACTACCGGGACACTTACTAACTATGGCTACACCTTC. It encodes CATSRTTGTLTNYGYTF.

This chain connects TRBV28 to TRBJ1-1; the D gene is possibly TRBD1 (5 bases). The CDR3 contains 11 residues. The germline V gene encodes CDR1 MDHEN and CDR2 SYDVKM. The V end lost 6 bases, the J end lost 3 bases, and 5 bases lay between the germline ends. The CDR3 DNA sequence: TGTGCCAGCAGGACAGACACTGAAGCTTTCTTT. Its protein product is CASRTDTEAFF.

This sequence joins TRBV9 and TRBJ1-5; maybe TRBD1 (6 bases). Trimming shortened V by 0 bases and J by 0 bases, and 7 bases separated the two germline ends. The CDR3 spans 15 residues. The V gene's germline CDR1 is SGDLS and CDR2 YYNGEE. This chain's CDR3 is CASSVEGGSNQPQHF. Here the CDR3 DNA reads TGTGCCAGCAGCGTAGAAGGGGGTAGCAATCAGCCCCAGCATTTT.

The rearrangement links TRBV6-2 or TRBV6-3 to TRBJ2-2, with 12 nucleotides matching TRBD2. Losses at the gene ends were 2 bases for V and 6 bases for J; bases not matched to a gene: 7. Per germline, CDR1 MNHEY and CDR2 SVGEGT. There are 17 residues in the CDR3. The CDR3 coding sequence is TGTGCCAGCAGTTACGCTAGCGGGAGGGCCGAGTCCGGGGAGCTGTTTTTT. It codes for CASSYASGRAESGELFF.

This clone was seen more than once but under ten times. The CDR3 DNA follows: TGTGCCAGCAGCTTAGTGCCTAGCGGAACGAACACCGGGGAGCTGTTTTTT. Its protein is CASSLVPSGTNTGELFF. This chain connects TRBV7-6 to TRBJ2-2; TRBD2 aligns across 7 bases. Trimming removed 1 base from V and 0 bases from J; junction bases left unmatched: 5. The CDR3 length is 17 residues. Germline assignment: CDR1 SGHVS and CDR2 FNYEAQ.

The chain joins TRBV7-8 to TRBJ1-6; TRBD1 might be the D (5 bases). V lost 5 bases and J lost 1, with 18 bases in between. Germline-derived CDR1 and CDR2 are SGHVS and FQNEAQ. The length of the CDR3 is 18 residues. CDR3 nucleotides: TGTGCCAGCAGCCCCTTGGGGGAAGTCTGGTCCTATAATTCACCCCTCCACTTT. This codes for CASSPLGEVWSYNSPLHF. Filled out from reference TRBV7-8 and TRBJ1-6, the complete variable domain reads GAGVSQSPRYKVAKRGQDVALRCDPISGHVSLFWYQQALGQGPEFLTYFQNEAQLDKSGLPSDRFFAERPEGSVSTLKIQRTQQEDSAVYLCASSPLGEVWSYNSPLHFGNGTRLTVT.

The chain links TRBV19 to TRBJ1-1, with TRBD1 matching over 7 bases. Trimming removed 1 base from V and 5 bases from J; junction bases left unmatched: 4. The length of the CDR3 is 14 residues. CDR1 is LNHDA, CDR2 SQIVND, per germline (reference sequence). CDR3 residues: CASSIAGGETEAFF. The CDR3 bases are TGTGCCAGTAGTATAGCAGGGGGAGAAACTGAAGCTTTCTTT.

The chain employs TRBV3-1 (or the pseudogene TRBV3-2) and TRBJ2-3, with D maybe TRBD2 (5 bases). Germline V lookup: CDR1 LGHDT, CDR2 YNNKEL (reference sequence). This CDR3 has 14 residues. The germline V and J ends were trimmed by 4 bases and 0 bases, with 8 bases remaining between them. CDR3 loop: CASSPLGSTDTQYF. DNA for the CDR3: TGTGCCAGCAGCCCACTAGGGAGCACAGATACGCAGTATTTT.

The chain joins TRBV10-2 to TRBJ2-7; 7 bases are shared with TRBD2. V lost 0 bases and J lost 4; bases outside the gene matches: 6. Germline V CDR1 and CDR2: WSHSY, SAAADI. This CDR3 is 15 amino acids long. Here the CDR3 reads CASSESGGSGYEQYF. The DNA of the CDR3 is TGCGCCAGCAGTGAGTCTGGCGGGAGTGGATACGAGCAGTACTTC.

The J gene is TRBJ2-7, the V gene TRBV19; D may match TRBD1 or TRBD2 (6 bases each). The germline V gene encodes CDR1 LNHDA and CDR2 SQIVND (reference sequence). The CDR3 runs 13 residues. Trimming stripped 8 bases from V and 2 bases from J, with 13 bases between. The CDR3 nucleotides are TGTGCCAGTTCCAAAGGGGGGACCTACGAGCAGTACTTC. It codes for CASSKGGTYEQYF.

The V and J genes are TRBV3-1 (or the pseudogene TRBV3-2) and TRBJ2-1, with 8 bases matching TRBD2. The length of the CDR3 is 14 residues. Germline V CDR1 and CDR2: LGHDT, YNNKEL (reference sequence). The J segment lost 5 bases and the V segment lost 2 bases, leaving 2 bases of the junction unmatched. The CDR3 DNA reads TGTGCCAGCAGCCAACGGGGGGGCCACAATGAGCAGTTCTTC. Protein product: CASSQRGGHNEQFF.

The V gene is TRBV2, the J gene TRBJ1-2; the match to TRBD1 covers 8 bases. Trimming took 1 base from V and 8 from J; bases not matched to a gene: 9. The CDR3 is made up of 15 amino acids. Germline V gene data show CDR1 as SNHLY and CDR2 as FYNNEI. The CDR3 is CASSEGTGWVGGYTF. In nucleotides, the CDR3 is TGTGCCAGCAGTGAAGGGACAGGGTGGGTCGGCGGCTACACCTTC.

CDR3 region: CASSLAGTGNNYEQYF. The CDR3, as DNA: TGCGCCAGCAGCTTGGCCGGGACAGGGAACAACTACGAGCAGTACTTC. The rearrangement joins TRBV5-1 to TRBJ2-7; the match to TRBD1 covers 9 bases. V was clipped by 0 bases and J by 3 bases; unmatched bases: 7. This CDR3 region has 16 residues. In germline, CDR1 is SGHRS, CDR2 YFSETQ. The full variable domain, with the rest looked up from reference TRBV5-1 and TRBJ2-7, is KAGVTQTPRYLIKTRGQQVTLSCSPISGHRSVSWYQQTPGQGLQFLFEYFSETQRNKGNFPGRFSGRQFSNSRSEMNVSTLELGDSALYLCASSLAGTGNNYEQYFGPGTRLTVT.

This clone has only a few counts. The V gene is TRBV30, the J gene TRBJ1-6; D unresolved. Germline CDR1 and CDR2: GTSNPN and SVGIG (reference sequence). CDR3 size: 13 residues. V lost 5 bases and J lost 2, with 7 bases in between. The CDR3 nucleotides read TGTGCCTGGGGTCGCCCCTATAATTCACCCCTCCACTTT. Translating gives CAWGRPYNSPLHF.

The chain uses TRBV6-1 and TRBJ1-4; no firm D call. CDR1 and CDR2 (germline): MNHNS, SASEGT. V was shortened by 2 bases and J by 8 bases, with 9 bases between the two germline ends. CDR3 length: 13 residues. The CDR3 sequence is CASSESSAEKLFF. In DNA, the CDR3 is TGTGCCAGCAGTGAATCCAGCGCCGAAAAACTGTTTTTT.

V is TRBV4-1 and J is TRBJ2-7; 14 positions match TRBD2. CDR1 is MGHRA, CDR2 YSYEKL, per germline. Unmatched junction bases numbered 8, after V lost 4 bases and J lost 3 bases. The CDR3 spans 17 residues. CDR3 sequence reads: CASSLSGTSGSFYEQYF. CDR3 bases: TGCGCCAGCAGCCTTTCCGGGACTAGCGGGAGCTTCTACGAGCAGTACTTC.

This sequence joins TRBV6-5 and TRBJ2-3; 10 nucleotides match TRBD2. CDR1 and CDR2 (germline): MNHEY, SVGAGI. This CDR3 is 14 amino acids long. Trimming took 6 bases from V and 3 from J; bases not matched to a gene: 3. Written as DNA, the CDR3 is TGTGCCAGCAGCCCGGGACTAGCGACAGATACGCAGTATTTT. Residues: CASSPGLATDTQYF.

The rearrangement links TRBV3-1 (or the pseudogene TRBV3-2) to TRBJ2-4; D is unresolved. The CDR3 loop spans 16 amino acids. CDR1 is LGHDT and CDR2 is YNNKEL in the germline V gene (reference sequence). V was shortened by 4 bases and J by 4 bases, with 17 bases between the two germline ends. CDR3 loop: CASSRDIYTPKNIQYF. CDR3 sequence (DNA): TGTGCCAGCAGCCGGGATATTTATACCCCTAAAAACATTCAGTACTTC.

This clone showed up just a few times. V and J are TRBV6-4 and TRBJ2-3; D is possibly TRBD1 or TRBD2 (5 bases each). The V and J ends lost 0 bases and 2 bases respectively, with 15 bases between them. This CDR3 is 17 amino acids long. Germline loops: CDR1 MRHNA, CDR2 SNTAGT. CDR3 coding DNA: TGTGCCAGCAGTGACTCGACTATGGGCAGGGCCACAGATACGCAGTATTTT. Encoded protein: CASSDSTMGRATDTQYF.

The chain carries TRBV5-8 and TRBJ1-3; D possibly corresponds to TRBD1 (6 bases). V gave up 1 base and J gave up 2 bases, with 19 bases separating them. In germline, CDR1 is SGHTS, CDR2 YDEGEE. The CDR3 loop spans 18 amino acids. DNA of the CDR3: TGTGCCAGCAGCTTGTCCCGCAGGGGAGGTGCCGCTGGAAACACCATATATTTT. This encodes CASSLSRRGGAAGNTIYF. The variable domain in full, completed from reference TRBV5-8 and TRBJ1-3, reads EAGVTQSPTHLIKTRGQQATLRCSPISGHTSVYWYQQALGLGLQFLLWYDEGEERNRGNFPPRFSGRQFPNYSSELNVNALELEDSALYLCASSLSRRGGAAGNTIYFGEGSWLTVV.

The rearrangement joins TRBV6-5 to TRBJ2-3; D might be TRBD2 (5 bases). Germline-derived CDR1 and CDR2 are MNHEY and SVGAGI. The CDR3 loop spans 14 amino acids. V gave up 5 bases and J gave up 2 bases, with 11 bases separating them. The CDR3 sequence is CASSRLKNTDTQYF. The DNA for the CDR3 is TGTGCCAGCAGTCGACTAAAAAACACAGATACGCAGTATTTT.

This chain links TRBV7-9 with TRBJ2-5; possibly TRBD1 for D (5 bases). The V end was cut by 3 bases, the J end by 4 bases, with 6 bases between. Germline loops: CDR1 SEHNR, CDR2 FQNEAQ (reference sequence). CDR3 length: 12 amino acids. The CDR3 spells CASSFQGETQYF. CDR3 nucleotide sequence: TGTGCCAGCAGCTTTCAGGGAGAGACCCAGTACTTC.

This clone was counted between two and nine times. The chain has TRBV9 and TRBJ2-7; a weak D match, TRBD2 (5 bases). The CDR3 covers 14 residues. Germline V gene lookup returns CDR1 SGDLS and CDR2 YYNGEE. V was pared by 3 bases and J by 0 bases, with 10 bases between. In nucleotides, the CDR3 is TGTGCCAGCAGCGCCGGCGAGGGCTCCTACGAGCAGTACTTC. This encodes CASSAGEGSYEQYF.

The J gene is TRBJ2-3, the V gene TRBV25-1; D uncertain. This CDR3 spans 14 amino acids. Germline assignment: CDR1 MGHDK and CDR2 SYGVNS. V lost 3 bases to trimming and J lost 0 bases, with 7 bases between them. CDR3 DNA: TGTGCCAGCAGTGACATGGACAGCACAGATACGCAGTATTTT. It translates to CASSDMDSTDTQYF.